The 11 T cell receptor beta chains below all came from one sample that was sequenced in a study of CD8 T cells in ankylosing spondylitis. TCRdb fed the 5' RACE reads into MiXCR, producing one record per CDR3 protein. Of about 250,000 distinct CDR3 sequences in the sample, 15% to 20% were seen once. The sequenced sample was blood, either unsorted or a sorted T cell fraction (not recorded which). All receptors derive from a male donor with ankylosing spondylitis or in good health (not recorded which).

The chain joins TRBV29-1 to TRBJ2-7; D gene unclear. Deletions cut 0 bases from V and 1 base from J, with 13 bases between. Germline V gives CDR1 SQVTM, CDR2 ANQGSEA. The CDR3 has 15 amino acids. The CDR3 here is CSVEDLNRESYEQYF. CDR3 in DNA: TGCAGCGTTGAAGATCTTAATAGGGAATCCTACGAGCAGTACTTC.

The chain employs TRBV29-1 and TRBJ2-7; D is uncertain. The V end was cut by 4 bases, the J end by 0 bases, with 7 bases between. CDR1 and CDR2 (germline): SQVTM, ANQGSEA. The CDR3 consists of 12 residues. The chain's CDR3 is CSVARSSYEQYF. The CDR3 DNA is TGCAGCGTTGCAAGGAGCTCCTACGAGCAGTACTTC.

This clonotype was detected only a few times. The rearrangement links TRBV7-9 to TRBJ2-7; a possible D gene is TRBD1 (6 bases). V was clipped by 5 bases and J by 2 bases, with 13 bases between them. CDR3 length: 14 residues. Germline V gives CDR1 SEHNR, CDR2 FQNEAQ (reference sequence). The CDR3 reads CASSRWTEPYEQYF. DNA of the CDR3: TGTGCCAGCAGCCGCTGGACAGAGCCCTACGAGCAGTACTTC.

This clonotype has ten or more counts. The chain employs TRBV27 and TRBJ2-7; D not certain. Germline loops: CDR1 MNHEY, CDR2 SMNVEV (reference sequence). V was cut by 7 bases and J by 0 bases, with 13 bases left in between. This CDR3 is 14 amino acids long. The CDR3 spells CASTPGSNSYEQYF. Here the CDR3 DNA reads TGTGCCAGCACCCCGGGCTCCAACTCCTACGAGCAGTACTTC.

The sample holds many counts of this clonotype. The V gene is TRBV27, the J gene TRBJ2-5; 11 bases map to TRBD2. Germline V gene data show CDR1 as MNHEY and CDR2 as SMNVEV (reference sequence). The CDR3 runs 16 residues. Unmatched junction bases numbered 3, after V lost 2 bases and J lost 1 base. This CDR3 reads CASSLGTSGFQETQYF. The CDR3, as DNA: TGTGCCAGCAGTTTAGGGACTAGCGGCTTCCAAGAGACCCAGTACTTC.

The V call is TRBV29-1, the J call TRBJ2-7, with D possibly matching TRBD1 (5 bases). The CDR3 consists of 13 residues. Germline V gene sequence: CDR1 SQVTM, CDR2 ANQGSEA. Trimming shortened V by 1 base and J by 2 bases, and 9 bases separated the two germline ends. The CDR3 loop reads CSVEVVGAYEQYF. The CDR3 DNA reads as TGCAGCGTTGAAGTAGTAGGGGCCTACGAGCAGTACTTC.

This clonotype was observed a few times. Germline is not matched at one junction end, which may reflect a read error. The CDR3 is CASSFLADGEQFF. CDR3 nucleotide sequence: TGTGCTAGCAGCTTCCTAGCGGACGGGGAGCAGTTCTTC. The chain links TRBV7-7 to TRBJ2-1, with TRBD2 identical over 7 bases. Germline loops: CDR1 SSHAT, CDR2 FNYEAQ (reference sequence). The CDR3 consists of 13 residues.

This clonotype turned up a few times. The V and J genes are TRBV7-6 and TRBJ2-3; D might be TRBD1 or TRBD2, each matching 6 bases. There are 14 residues in the CDR3. CDR1 SGHVS and CDR2 FNYEAQ come from the germline V gene. Deletions cut 1 base from V and 6 bases from J, with 11 bases between. The chain's CDR3 is CASSLDGGADTQYF. CDR3 nucleotides: TGTGCCAGCAGCTTAGACGGGGGCGCGGATACGCAGTATTTT.

There are a few counts of this clonotype. The chain employs TRBV29-1 and TRBJ2-7; perhaps D is TRBD1 or TRBD2 (5 bases each). The CDR3 sequence is 15 residues long. Per the germline V gene, CDR1 is SQVTM and CDR2 is ANQGSEA. The germline V and J ends were trimmed by 2 bases and 2 bases, with 16 bases remaining between them. Here the CDR3 DNA reads TGCAGCGTTGAAAATGGGCAGGGAGAAACCTACGAGCAGTACTTC. Translation: CSVENGQGETYEQYF.

The chain links TRBV12-3 or TRBV12-4 to TRBJ2-4; 8 nucleotides match TRBD1. There are 12 residues in the CDR3. Trimming removed 6 bases from V and 8 bases from J; junction bases left unmatched: 3. The CDR3 DNA reads as TGTGCCAGCAGACAGACAGGGGACATTCAGTACTTC. It encodes CASRQTGDIQYF.

This clonotype has only a few counts. V is TRBV4-1 and J is TRBJ2-3; no clear D. The CDR3 totals 15 residues. V shed 0 bases and J shed 2 bases, with 9 bases lying between them. Germline CDR1 MGHRA, CDR2 YSYEKL. CDR3 sequence: CASSQDGNPTDTQYF. CDR3 nucleotide sequence: TGCGCCAGCAGCCAAGATGGAAACCCCACAGATACGCAGTATTTT.